Following are 27 T cell receptor beta chains from one sample sequenced in a study of T cell clonality in common variable immunodeficiency. Profiled with immunoSEQ multiplex PCR; TCRdb holds only in-frame clones, not every one. This sample has roughly 29,000 clones and no singletons, with approximately 13% in the ten largest. Source material: peripheral blood mononuclear cells. The receptors derive from a person aged 18 to 70 in good health.

There are many counts of this clone. The sequenced fragment ends 3 residues before the CDR3 boundary, so the rest is inferred from the germline J gene. J is TRBJ2-1 and V is TRBV28; a possible D gene is TRBD2 (5 bases). This CDR3 region has 14 residues. The ends were cut back, 8 bases at V and 3 bases at J, with 14 bases in the middle. Per the germline V gene, CDR1 is MDHEN and CDR2 is SYDVKM. The sequenced CDR3 bases are TGTGCCAGCGTCTCGGGGTTGAGCTACAATGAG. Translation: CASVSGLSYNE. The entire CDR3 protein is CASVSGLSYNEQFF.

This clone has ten or more counts. The read finishes 3 residues shy of the CDR3 end, and the germline J gene is used to complete it. V usage is TRBV7-6 and J usage is TRBJ2-3, with D perhaps TRBD1 or TRBD2 (5 bases each). Trimming removed 5 bases from V and 1 base from J, with 13 bases in between. The CDR3 extends over 15 amino acids. Germline CDR1 SGHVS, CDR2 FNYEAQ. The CDR3 is CASSRQLEGTDTQYF. CDR3 DNA, as far as it was read: TGTGCCAGCAGCAGACAGCTGGAGGGCACAGATACG.

This clone occurred many times. The read falls 3 residues short of the CDR3 end, and the missing part is taken from the germline J gene. This chain links TRBV7-8 with TRBJ2-3, with 11 bases lining up with TRBD2. V trimming: 6 bases; J trimming: 3 bases; junction bases outside the gene matches: 8. The germline gives CDR1 SGHVS, CDR2 FQNEAQ. The CDR3 has 16 amino acids. The CDR3 DNA, read in part, is TGTGCCAGCAGTTACCTCCTAGCGGGGGGTACAGATACG. This encodes CASSYLLAGGTDT. In full, the CDR3 reads CASSYLLAGGTDTQYF.

This clone ranks as medium-sized. The sequenced fragment ends 3 residues before the CDR3 boundary, so the rest is inferred from the germline J gene. This sequence joins TRBV6-1 and TRBJ2-7; TRBD1 agrees at 7 bases. V dropped 1 base and J dropped 0; count of bases not matched to a gene: 0. The CDR3 is 14 amino acids. The germline V gene has CDR1 MNHNS and CDR2 SASEGT. The DNA read from the CDR3 is TGTGCCAGCAGTGAAGGGGACAGCTCCTACGAG. Its translation: CASSEGDSSYE. The full CDR3 protein reads CASSEGDSSYEQYF.

There are many counts of this clone. The read terminates 3 residues ahead of where the CDR3 ends, so the germline J gene completes it. This sequence joins TRBV20-1 and TRBJ1-3, with D unresolved. This CDR3 contains 13 residues. CDR1 and CDR2 (germline): DFQATT, SNEGSKA (reference sequence). Trimming removed 3 bases at V and 4 bases at J, with 10 bases between. The sequenced CDR3 bases are TGCAGTGCTAGCCCGGGTAGGGGAAACACC. Translated: CSASPGRGNT. The full CDR3 protein reads CSASPGRGNTIYF.

The sample holds many counts of this clone. The sequenced CDR3 bases are TGTGCCAGCAGCCCAGGGACTAGCGGGACCTACAATGAG. It is translated as CASSPGTSGTYNE. The CDR3 as a whole reads CASSPGTSGTYNEQFF. V gene TRBV13 combines with J gene TRBJ2-1; 13 positions agree with TRBD2. The CDR3 is cut off 3 residues early in the read; its end comes from the germline J gene. With V trimmed by 5 bases and J by 2 bases, 3 bases remained unmatched. The CDR3 spans 16 residues. CDR1 PRHDT and CDR2 FYEKMQ come from the germline V gene (reference sequence).

This clone was counted many times. The read terminates 3 residues ahead of where the CDR3 ends, so the germline J gene completes it. The J gene is TRBJ1-5, the V gene TRBV20-1, with TRBD1 identical over 8 bases. Trimming removed 0 bases from V and 4 bases from J; junction bases left unmatched: 5. The CDR3 consists of 15 residues. CDR1 and CDR2 (germline): DFQATT, SNEGSKA (reference sequence). The DNA read from the CDR3 is TGCAGTGCTAGAGATCAGGGGGCAGGGAATCAGCCC. Its protein is CSARDQGAGNQP. The CDR3 in full is CSARDQGAGNQPQHF.

This clone was recorded at least ten times. The CDR3 is cut off 3 residues early in the read; its end comes from the germline J gene. The rearrangement links TRBV7-3 to TRBJ1-2; tentatively, D is TRBD1 (6 bases). CDR3 length: 13 residues. V lost 6 bases, J lost 6 bases, and 14 bases lay in between. From germline, CDR1 is SGHTA and CDR2 FQGTGA. The CDR3 here is CASRIGGGNGYTF. The CDR3 DNA, read in part, is TGTGCCAGCAGGATCGGGGGGGGCAATGGC.

This clone has ten or more counts. The CDR3 goes on 3 residues after the read ends, and that part is filled in from the germline J gene. The chain is built from TRBV15 and TRBJ2-3, with D tentatively TRBD2 (7 bases). The V and J ends lost 4 bases and 1 base respectively, with 9 bases between them. Looked up from germline, CDR1 is LNHNV and CDR2 is YYDKDF (reference sequence). CDR3 length: 14 amino acids. Partial CDR3 DNA: TGTGCCACCAGCACGGGGGGCGGCACAGATACG. Its translation: CATSTGGGTDT. From start to end, the CDR3 is CATSTGGGTDTQYF.

With regard to this clone: The missing CDR3 end, 3 residues past where the read stops, is filled in from the germline J gene. The chain has TRBV6-1 and TRBJ2-3, with a weak D call TRBD2 (5 bases). Germline V gene data show CDR1 as MNHNS and CDR2 as SASEGT. The CDR3 is made up of 12 amino acids. The sequenced part of the CDR3 DNA is TGTGCCAGCAGTGAATTATCGCGGGCG. Translating gives CASSELSRA. The CDR3 in full is CASSELSRAQYF.

This clone came up many times. At one of its ends the junction is not consistent with the germline gene, which may arise from a read error. The read ends 3 residues before the CDR3 terminus; that terminus is restored from the germline J gene. The chain employs TRBV4-2 and TRBJ2-6, with D unresolved. The CDR3 sequence is 14 residues long. CDR1 is LGHNA, CDR2 YNFKEQ, per germline. CDR3 bases read: TGCGCCAGCAGCCAACTTTCTGGGGCCAACGTC. Translation: CASSQLSGANV. The CDR3 in full is CASSQLSGANVLTF.

This clone was seen repeatedly, ten times or more. The observed sequence ends 3 residues before the CDR3 terminus, with the missing tail filled in from the germline J gene. The rearrangement joins TRBV20-1 to TRBJ2-3; D gene unclear. The CDR3 spans 12 residues. The germline CDR1 and CDR2 sequences are DFQATT and SNEGSKA (reference sequence). The covered CDR3 bases are TGCAGTGCTAGAGGATCATCGGTGTCG. This sequence encodes CSARGSSVS. From start to end, the CDR3 is CSARGSSVSQYF.

This clone was counted at least ten times. Read data end 3 residues before the CDR3 end; the end is taken from the germline J gene. The genes are TRBV29-1 and TRBJ2-5; 8 nucleotides agree with TRBD2. This CDR3 is 16 amino acids long. Germline values: CDR1 SQVTM, CDR2 ANQGSEA. The V gene end was trimmed by 3 bases and the J gene end by 2 bases; junction bases not matched to a gene: 11. CDR3 residues: CSVDGLAEVWQETQYF. CDR3 DNA (partial): TGCAGCGTTGATGGACTAGCCGAAGTGTGGCAAGAGACC.

This clone was picked up many times. The CDR3 goes on 3 residues after the read ends, and that part is filled in from the germline J gene. This chain links TRBV19 with TRBJ1-6, with D hard to call. Trimming took off 0 bases at V and 7 bases at J, with 16 bases between the two ends. Germline V gene sequence: CDR1 LNHDA, CDR2 SQIVND (reference sequence). This CDR3 region has 17 residues. The CDR3 bases that were read are TGTGCCAGTAGTATAGATCTCGAGACACTCTACAATTCACCC. This translates into CASSIDLETLYNSP. The complete CDR3 reads CASSIDLETLYNSPLHF. Full variable domain (remainder filled in from reference TRBV19 and TRBJ1-6): DGGITQSPKYLFRKEGQNVTLSCEQNLNHDAMYWYRQDPGQGLRLIYYSQIVNDFQKGDIAEGYSVSREKKESFPLTVTSAQKNPTAFYLCASSIDLETLYNSPLHFGNGTRLTVT.

This clone was seen repeatedly, ten times or more. The observed sequence ends 3 residues before the CDR3 terminus, with the missing tail filled in from the germline J gene. V usage is TRBV20-1 and J usage is TRBJ2-3; 10 nucleotides match TRBD2. This CDR3 comprises 16 residues. Germline assignment: CDR1 DFQATT and CDR2 SNEGSKA (reference sequence). V gave up 0 bases and J gave up 1 base; unmatched junction bases: 4. CDR3 bases read: TGCAGTGCTAGAGACCTAGCGGGGGTGGGCACAGATACG. It codes for CSARDLAGVGTDT. The entire CDR3 protein reads CSARDLAGVGTDTQYF.

A note on this clone: The read gets to within 3 residues of the CDR3 end, and the germline J gene fills in the rest. J is TRBJ2-7 and V is TRBV13; a possible D gene is TRBD1 (6 bases). V lost 6 bases, J lost 3 bases, and 18 bases lay in between. CDR1 and CDR2 (germline): PRHDT, FYEKMQ (reference sequence). The CDR3 extends over 15 amino acids. The CDR3 is CASSPLRAGVYEQYF. The part of the CDR3 DNA that was read is TGTGCCAGCAGTCCCCTGAGGGCAGGGGTCTACGAG.

This clone occurred many times. The read finishes 3 residues shy of the CDR3 end, and the germline J gene is used to complete it. The V call is TRBV20-1, the J call TRBJ2-2; 7 bases map to TRBD1. From germline, CDR1 is DFQATT and CDR2 SNEGSKA (reference sequence). Germline trimming cut 0 bases from V and 7 bases from J; bases unmatched to any gene: 2. This CDR3 spans 13 amino acids. The CDR3 sequence: CSARDTGVGELFF. Incomplete CDR3 DNA: TGCAGTGCTAGAGACACAGGGGTCGGGGAG.

A note on this clone: Coverage ceases 3 residues before the CDR3 finishes, and the germline J gene fills in the end. The V and J genes are TRBV7-8 and TRBJ1-5; D remains ambiguous. The CDR3 extends over 14 amino acids. Trimming left V 4 bases short and J 5 bases short, with 12 bases between. Looked up from germline, CDR1 is SGHVS and CDR2 is FQNEAQ. The sequenced CDR3 bases are TGTGCCAGCAGCTCTGCCGAACAACATCAGCCC. Its protein product is CASSSAEQHQP. The full CDR3 protein reads CASSSAEQHQPQHF.

This clone was counted many times. Read coverage stops 3 residues before the CDR3 terminus; the germline J gene supplies the remainder. V gene TRBV6-2 or TRBV6-3 combines with J gene TRBJ2-3, with 10 nucleotides matching TRBD1. The junction had 6 bases not matched to a gene; V was cut back by 7 bases and J by 2 bases. Germline V CDR1 and CDR2: MNHEY, SVGEGT. This CDR3 contains 15 residues. Partial CDR3 DNA: TGTGCCAGCACAACCGGGACAGGGGTCACAGATACG. Translated, it gives CASTTGTGVTDT. Given in full, the CDR3 is CASTTGTGVTDTQYF.

This clone has ten or more counts. From the germline J gene comes the end of the CDR3, since the read stops 3 residues before it. The V call is TRBV7-2, the J call TRBJ2-7; 8 bases map to TRBD1. The CDR3 runs 13 residues. CDR1 and CDR2 (germline): SGHTA, FQGNSA. Losses at the gene ends were 5 bases for V and 6 bases for J; bases not matched to a gene: 6. CDR3 sequence: CASSRGQGGEQYF. Partial CDR3 DNA: TGTGCCAGCAGCCGCGGACAGGGCGGCGAG.

This clone was counted many times. The sequenced fragment ends 3 residues before the CDR3 boundary, so the rest is inferred from the germline J gene. The chain has TRBV13 and TRBJ2-4; D possibly corresponds to TRBD2 (5 bases). The CDR3 covers 17 residues. V lost 5 bases and J 0 bases, leaving 17 bases between the germline ends. The germline V gene has CDR1 PRHDT and CDR2 FYEKMQ (reference sequence). The covered CDR3 bases are TGTGCCAGCAGCACGAGGGTCGGAACCCCAGCCAAAAACATT. Protein product: CASSTRVGTPAKNI. The whole CDR3 protein is CASSTRVGTPAKNIQYF.

At least ten counts were recorded for this clone. The read is 3 residues too short to cover the CDR3 end, so that end is filled in from the germline J gene. This chain joins TRBV5-1 and TRBJ1-1; 10 bases fit TRBD1. Germline values: CDR1 SGHRS, CDR2 YFSETQ. The junction had 12 bases not matched to a gene; V was cut back by 4 bases and J by 0 bases. The CDR3 length is 18 residues. Incomplete CDR3 DNA: TGCGCCAGCAGCCCGCTGACAGGGGGCGATTGGCTGAACACTGAA. This gives the protein CASSPLTGGDWLNTE. In full, the CDR3 is CASSPLTGGDWLNTEAFF.

Ten or more counts support this clone. CDR3 sequence: CASLPGTGNYGYTF. CDR3 bases read: TGTGCCAGCTTGCCAGGGACAGGCAACTATGGC. This chain connects TRBV5-6 to TRBJ1-2; 8 bases agree with TRBD1. The read ends 3 residues early relative to the CDR3; the germline J gene fills the gap. This CDR3 comprises 14 residues. The germline V gene has CDR1 SGHDT and CDR2 YYEEEE. J gave up 2 bases and V 7 bases, and 7 bases lay outside the gene matches.

This clone showed up many times. A read error may produce the germline difference seen at one junction end. This CDR3 reads CASSPDRGRGELFF. The covered CDR3 bases are TGTGCTAGCAGCCCCGACAGGGGCAGGGGGGAG. The chain combines TRBV7-7 with TRBJ2-2, with 8 bases aligning to TRBD1. Read coverage stops 3 residues before the CDR3 terminus; the germline J gene supplies the remainder. The germline gives CDR1 SSHAT, CDR2 FNYEAQ (reference sequence). The CDR3 has 14 residues.

This clone was recorded many times. The read terminates 3 residues ahead of where the CDR3 ends, so the germline J gene completes it. The V and J genes are TRBV20-1 and TRBJ2-1; 9 positions match TRBD2. CDR1 and CDR2 from the germline V gene are DFQATT and SNEGSKA (reference sequence). Unmatched junction bases numbered 12, after V lost 1 base and J lost 8 bases. This CDR3 region has 16 residues. The CDR3 reads CSARAVRLAGWDEQFF. The CDR3 bases that were read are TGCAGTGCTAGAGCGGTTCGGCTAGCGGGGTGGGATGAG.

This clone has at least ten counts. The read comes to an end 3 residues before the CDR3 does, leaving the germline J gene to fill in the end. The chain is built from TRBV20-1 and TRBJ1-6, with 7 bases that match TRBD1. The CDR3 is 15 amino acids. The germline gives CDR1 DFQATT, CDR2 SNEGSKA (reference sequence). The CDR3 protein is CSARIHRDREFTLHF. The sequenced CDR3 bases are TGCAGTGCTAGAATACACCGGGACAGAGAATTCACC.

This clone was seen ten or more times. The read terminates 3 residues before the CDR3 end, so the remaining end is supplied by the germline J gene. The V gene is TRBV30, the J gene TRBJ2-5; 7 bases agree with TRBD1. With 3 bases clipped from V and 2 bases from J, the junction kept 3 bases outside the gene matches. Germline CDR1 reads GTSNPN; CDR2 reads SVGIG (reference sequence). This CDR3 is built from 13 residues. This CDR3 is CAWRLGQQETQYF. The covered CDR3 bases are TGTGCCTGGAGGCTGGGACAGCAAGAGACC. Together with reference TRBV30 and TRBJ2-5, the CDR3 gives the full variable domain: SQTIHQWPATLVQPVGSPLSLECTVEGTSNPNLYWYRQAAGRGLQLLFYSVGIGQISSEVPQNLSASRPQDRQFILSSKKLLLSDSGFYLCAWRLGQQETQYFGPGTRLLVL.